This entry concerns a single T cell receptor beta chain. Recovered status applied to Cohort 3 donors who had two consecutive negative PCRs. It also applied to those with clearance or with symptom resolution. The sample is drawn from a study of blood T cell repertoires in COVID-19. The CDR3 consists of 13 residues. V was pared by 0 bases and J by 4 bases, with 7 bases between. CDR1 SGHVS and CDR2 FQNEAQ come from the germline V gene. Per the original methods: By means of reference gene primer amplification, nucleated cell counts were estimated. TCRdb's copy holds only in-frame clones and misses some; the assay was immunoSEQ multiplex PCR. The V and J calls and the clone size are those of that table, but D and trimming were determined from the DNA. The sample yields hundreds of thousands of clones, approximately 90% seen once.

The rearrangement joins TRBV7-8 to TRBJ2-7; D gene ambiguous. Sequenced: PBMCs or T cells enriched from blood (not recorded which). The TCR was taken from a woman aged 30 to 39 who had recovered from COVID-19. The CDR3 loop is CASSLALGYEQYF. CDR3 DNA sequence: TGTGCCAGCAGCTTAGCTCTCGGTTACGAGCAGTACTTC.